The source of this T cell receptor beta chain is a study of long-term antiretroviral therapy in people with HIV. Whole-study results and caveats: Collection spanned 2004 to 2017; ART regimens may be less effective than current ones.

V was clipped by 1 base and J by 3 bases, with 6 bases between them. This CDR3 is built from 13 residues. Germline values: CDR1 SEHNR, CDR2 FQNEAQ (reference sequence). The table lists this clone with a count of one. Antigen: not known. The immunoSEQ assay was v3.0, run at survey level. Profiled with immunoSEQ multiplex PCR; TCRdb holds only in-frame clones, not every one. The sample has 42,000 or so clones, about 89% seen once. The clonotype comes from a woman aged 45-65 years with HIV. Specimen: unsorted PBMCs, collected 0.1 years before starting antiretroviral therapy. The rearrangement links TRBV7-9 to TRBJ1-2; D uncertain. This CDR3 is CASSLEAYYGYTF. The CDR3 DNA reads as TGTGCCAGCAGCTTAGAGGCGTACTATGGCTACACCTTC.